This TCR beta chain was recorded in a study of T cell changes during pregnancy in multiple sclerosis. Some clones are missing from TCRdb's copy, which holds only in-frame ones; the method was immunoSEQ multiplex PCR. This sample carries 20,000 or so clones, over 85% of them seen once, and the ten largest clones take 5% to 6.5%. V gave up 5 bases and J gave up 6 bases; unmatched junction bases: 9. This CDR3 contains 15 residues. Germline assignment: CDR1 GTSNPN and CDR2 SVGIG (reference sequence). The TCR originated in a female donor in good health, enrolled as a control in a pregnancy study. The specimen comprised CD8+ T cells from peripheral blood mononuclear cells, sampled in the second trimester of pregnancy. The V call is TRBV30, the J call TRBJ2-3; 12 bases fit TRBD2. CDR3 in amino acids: CAWAGLAGREDTQYF. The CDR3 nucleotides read TGTGCCTGGGCCGGACTAGCGGGAAGGGAGGATACGCAGTATTTT.